This T cell receptor (beta chain) was retrieved from a study of cytomegalovirus exposure and HLA in healthy donors. Data came from immunoSEQ multiplex PCR; TCRdb stores just in-frame clones and leaves some out. The sample carries 150,000 to 200,000 clones, about 83% recorded once. V was trimmed by 1 base and J by 1 base, leaving 19 bases between them. The CDR3 totals 18 residues. CDR1 and CDR2 from the germline V gene are SEHNR and FQNEAQ (reference sequence). The gene calls are TRBV7-9 and TRBJ2-5; D gene uncertain. This clonotype was sampled from a woman aged 25 to 45 in good health and CMV-seronegative. The sample was PBMCs. CDR3 sequence (DNA): TGTGCCAGCAGCTTAGTCCAACTACTGGGTGGCCGCCAAGAGACCCAGTACTTC. This gives the protein CASSLVQLLGGRQETQYF.